Below, 21 T cell receptor beta chains from the same sample are listed, as sequenced in a study of patients and donors after allogeneic stem cell transplantation. Via MiXCR, TCRdb re-called the RT-PCR reads, giving one row per CDR3 protein. The top ten hold roughly a quarter of the sample, which has roughly 150,000 distinct CDR3 sequences, 20% to 25% seen once. The sequencing input was blood, either unsorted or a sorted T cell fraction (not recorded which). These TCRs come from a human donor who was either an allogeneic HSCT recipient or a stem cell or donor lymphocyte infusion donor (not recorded which). It is not recorded whose cells these are; they may come from a transplant donor.

The genes are TRBV4-1 and TRBJ1-2; possibly TRBD1 for D (5 bases). V gave up 3 bases and J gave up 1 base, with 15 bases separating them. Germline V gives CDR1 MGHRA, CDR2 YSYEKL. The CDR3 consists of 16 residues. DNA for the CDR3: TGCGCCAGCAGCCAGATGGGACTCAACTTTAACTATGGCTACACCTTC. As protein: CASSQMGLNFNYGYTF.

The chain is built from TRBV29-1 and TRBJ1-2, with 8 bases fitting TRBD1. Germline V gives CDR1 SQVTM, CDR2 ANQGSEA. After removal of 5 bases from V and 4 bases from J, the junction contained 6 bases not matched to a gene. This CDR3 comprises 13 residues. The CDR3 reads CSVPQGASYGYTF. CDR3 nucleotides: TGCAGCGTTCCGCAGGGGGCGAGCTATGGCTACACCTTC.

V usage is TRBV10-3 and J usage is TRBJ1-3; a possible D gene is TRBD1 (6 bases). V was shortened by 6 bases and J by 4 bases, with 16 bases between the two germline ends. CDR1 is ENHRY and CDR2 is SYGVKD in the germline V gene. CDR3 length equals 15 residues. This chain's CDR3 is CAIRDTGIPGNTIYF. CDR3 coding DNA: TGTGCCATCAGGGATACAGGGATCCCGGGAAACACCATATATTTT.

The J gene is TRBJ1-2, the V gene TRBV7-2; tentative D call: TRBD1 (5 bases). CDR1 is SGHTA, CDR2 FQGNSA, per germline. This CDR3 contains 14 residues. Trimming pared 1 base from V and 5 bases from J, leaving 11 bases between. CDR3 sequence (DNA): TGTGCCAGCAGCTTAGAATTTCAGGGATATGGCTACACCTTC. Amino acid sequence: CASSLEFQGYGYTF.

The V and J genes are TRBV12-3 or TRBV12-4 and TRBJ2-7, with D uncertain. The CDR3 loop spans 11 amino acids. Trimming took 5 bases from V and 3 from J, leaving 5 bases between them. In DNA, the CDR3 is TGTGCCAGCAGTCACAACTACGAGCAGTACTTC. Translating it yields CASSHNYEQYF.

This clonotype was observed a few times. The gene calls are TRBV2 and TRBJ1-4, with unresolved D. The V gene lost 5 bases and the J gene lost 5 bases, with 18 bases spanning the gap. The germline V gene has CDR1 SNHLY and CDR2 FYNNEI. The CDR3 extends over 16 amino acids. CDR3 sequence (DNA): TGTGCCAGCAGTTCTCTCAATCTGCCCACAAATGAAAAACTGTTTTTT. It is translated as CASSSLNLPTNEKLFF. The whole variable domain, filled in from reference TRBV2 and TRBJ1-4, reads EPEVTQTPSHQVTQMGQEVILRCVPISNHLYFYWYRQILGQKVEFLVSFYNNEISEKSEIFDDQFSVERPDGSNFTLKIRSTKLEDSAMYFCASSSLNLPTNEKLFFGSGTQLSVL.

CDR3 bases: TGTGCCATCAGACGTCAGACTGGCTCCTACGAGCAGTACTTC. It translates to CAIRRQTGSYEQYF. This chain links TRBV10-3 with TRBJ2-7; D is ambiguous. The CDR3 length is 14 residues. CDR1 and CDR2 (germline): ENHRY, SYGVKD. Trimming removed 6 bases at V and 0 bases at J, with 12 bases between.

This clonotype occurred a few times. CDR3 amino acids: CAWAQGGTGELFF. The DNA for the CDR3 is TGTGCCTGGGCACAGGGAGGCACCGGGGAGCTGTTTTTT. The chain recombines TRBV30 with TRBJ2-2; TRBD1 or TRBD2 may be the D gene (6 bases each). The CDR3 totals 13 residues. Trimming stripped 5 bases from V and 4 bases from J, with 11 bases between. Germline-derived CDR1 and CDR2 are GTSNPN and SVGIG (reference sequence).

This clonotype has only a few counts. The V gene is TRBV30, the J gene TRBJ1-3; TRBD1 is a possible D gene (5 bases). CDR1 is GTSNPN, CDR2 SVGIG, per germline (reference sequence). Trimming removed 0 bases from V and 0 bases from J, with 18 bases in between. The CDR3 has 18 residues. CDR3 DNA sequence: TGTGCCTGGAGTGTACCGTACAGGCTACCCAGCTCTGGAAACACCATATATTTT. Amino acids: CAWSVPYRLPSSGNTIYF.

The rearrangement uses TRBV5-1 and TRBJ2-1, with D possibly called TRBD1 or TRBD2 (5 bases each). Per the germline V gene, CDR1 is SGHRS and CDR2 is YFSETQ. The CDR3 loop spans 14 amino acids. Trimming removed 5 bases from V and 6 bases from J, with 15 bases in between. CDR3 coding DNA: TGCGCCAGCAGAGTGGCCCCTGGGGGCAATGAGCAGTTCTTC. It encodes CASRVAPGGNEQFF.

This clonotype was observed a handful of times. The gene calls are TRBV20-1 and TRBJ2-1; 10 nucleotides align to TRBD2. The germline gives CDR1 DFQATT, CDR2 SNEGSKA (reference sequence). The CDR3 sequence is 13 residues long. The ends lost 8 bases at V and 8 bases at J; junction bases unmatched: 9. CDR3 DNA sequence: TGCAGTACCTCCAGCGGGAGGGGAGATGAGCAGTTCTTC. Its protein product is CSTSSGRGDEQFF.

V is TRBV6-5 and J is TRBJ1-2, with 7 bases that match TRBD1. V dropped 6 bases and J dropped 2; count of bases not matched to a gene: 6. The CDR3 runs to 14 residues. CDR1 MNHEY and CDR2 SVGAGI come from the germline V gene. The CDR3 reads CASRDDRANYGYTF. CDR3 DNA: TGTGCCAGCAGGGACGACAGGGCGAACTATGGCTACACCTTC.

This clonotype was found a few times. The chain is built from TRBV30 and TRBJ1-1, with D possibly being TRBD1 (5 bases). V dropped 0 bases and J dropped 4 bases, with 6 bases sitting between them. The CDR3 runs to 12 residues. Germline V gene lookup returns CDR1 GTSNPN and CDR2 SVGIG (reference sequence). CDR3 bases: TGTGCCTGGAGTGTTGGGGGCACTGAAGCTTTCTTT. Translating it yields CAWSVGGTEAFF.

The V call is TRBV9, the J call TRBJ1-3, with 7 bases that match TRBD1. The CDR3 is made up of 15 amino acids. Germline V lookup: CDR1 SGDLS, CDR2 YYNGEE. V shed 4 bases, J shed 12 bases, and the junction held 16 bases outside the gene matches. CDR3: CASSLEVEGATDIYF. For the CDR3, the DNA is TGTGCCAGCAGCTTAGAAGTGGAGGGGGCTACAGACATATATTTT.

The chain couples TRBV21-1 to TRBJ1-3; the table's D call, TRBD1, has no DNA check behind it. TRBV21-1 is a listed pseudogene. The CDR3 runs to 13 residues. The CDR3 DNA reads TGTGCCAGCGACAGGGGGCGAGGAAACACCATATATTTT. As protein: CASDRGRGNTIYF.

This clonotype was detected a few times. The chain uses TRBV5-6 and TRBJ2-2, with 7 bases identical to TRBD1. CDR1 and CDR2 from the germline V gene are SGHDT and YYEEEE. The CDR3 length is 15 residues. After removal of 4 bases from V and 3 bases from J, the junction contained 6 bases not matched to a gene. The CDR3 DNA is TGTGCCAGCAGCCAAACAGGGGTGTACACCGGGGAGCTGTTTTTT. It yields the protein CASSQTGVYTGELFF.

CDR3 residues: CASSHGANDEQYF. In DNA form, the CDR3 reads TGCGCCAGCAGCCATGGGGCCAATGACGAGCAGTACTTC. The chain is built from TRBV4-3 and TRBJ2-7; TRBD1 might be the D (5 bases). Germline CDR1 is LGHNA and CDR2 is YSLEER. V was cut by 3 bases and J by 5 bases, with 11 bases left in between. CDR3 size: 13 residues.

This clonotype was counted a few times. The chain joins TRBV6-6 to TRBJ2-3; the D gene is possibly TRBD2 (7 bases). V was pared by 6 bases and J by 2 bases, with 18 bases between. The CDR3 length is 16 residues. Germline CDR1 is MNHNY and CDR2 is SVGAGI (reference sequence). CDR3 residues: CASRPRAGATTDTQYF. The CDR3 region has the DNA TGTGCCAGCAGACCTCGGGCGGGGGCCACCACAGATACGCAGTATTTT.

This clonotype was found a few times. CDR3 amino acids: CSVPVGQGFGGELFF. DNA for the CDR3: TGCAGCGTTCCCGTGGGACAGGGCTTTGGCGGGGAGCTGTTTTTT. The chain couples TRBV29-1 to TRBJ2-2, with TRBD1 matching 9 bases. V lost 5 bases and J lost 7; bases outside the gene matches: 11. CDR3 size: 15 residues. Germline values: CDR1 SQVTM, CDR2 ANQGSEA.

The genes are TRBV6-2 or TRBV6-3 and TRBJ2-3; tentative D call: TRBD1 (7 bases). CDR1 and CDR2 from the germline V gene are MNHEY and SVGEGT. V lost 2 bases and J 3 bases, leaving 12 bases between the germline ends. The CDR3 is 15 residues long. The CDR3 spells CASSYGQEGTDTQYF. Written as DNA, the CDR3 is TGTGCCAGCAGTTACGGACAGGAGGGGACAGATACGCAGTATTTT.

This chain joins TRBV20-1 and TRBJ2-1; 8 nucleotides line up with TRBD2. This CDR3 has 13 residues. J was trimmed by 9 bases and V by 4 bases; bases with no gene match: 8. CDR1 is DFQATT and CDR2 is SNEGSKA in the germline V gene (reference sequence). CDR3 bases: TGCAGTGCTACACCGGGGGGGCCGGGTGAGCAGTTCTTC. This translates into CSATPGGPGEQFF.